Following are 32 T cell receptor beta chains from one sample sequenced in a study of molecular identifiers for immune sequencing clone quantification. Each CDR3 protein is one row after TCRdb ran MiXCR on the PCR reads. This sample has around 470,000 distinct CDR3 sequences, with over 20% found just once. Specimen: naive CD8+ T cells from blood, with Jurkat cell RNA spiked in. Subset of the sample: FACS-sorted CD8+CD4-CCR7+CD45RA+ naive T cells. These receptors were collected from a human donor in good health. Some libraries in this study had Jurkat cell RNA spiked in.

This clonotype was detected ten times or more. V and J are TRBV6-6 and TRBJ2-7, with unresolved D. Germline V gene sequence: CDR1 MNHNY, CDR2 SVGAGI (reference sequence). This CDR3 is 11 amino acids long. Trimming stripped 6 bases from V and 2 bases from J, with 5 bases between. The chain's CDR3 is CASRETYEQYF. The CDR3 DNA reads TGTGCCAGCAGGGAGACCTACGAGCAGTACTTC.

This clonotype was detected a few times. The chain has TRBV4-3 and TRBJ2-4, with 7 bases fitting TRBD1. Trimming removed 1 base from V and 2 bases from J; junction bases left unmatched: 11. The CDR3 loop spans 18 amino acids. Germline V gene sequence: CDR1 LGHNA, CDR2 YSLEER. CDR3 loop: CASSQVFSTGRTKNIQYF. The CDR3 bases are TGCGCCAGCAGCCAAGTTTTTTCGACAGGGCGTACCAAAAACATTCAGTACTTC.

This clonotype was observed many times. The chain is built from TRBV12-3 or TRBV12-4 and TRBJ2-7, with a possible D match to TRBD1 (6 bases). Trimming left V 5 bases short and J 6 bases short, with 17 bases between. There are 14 residues in the CDR3. DNA of the CDR3: TGTGCCAGCAGTCCCACGGGACACTCGGGCGAGCAGTACTTC. This encodes CASSPTGHSGEQYF.

To note about this clonotype: With a much larger clone just one base away, this may be a read error. The V call is TRBV2, the J call TRBJ2-3; 11 nucleotides align to TRBD2. This CDR3 is 16 amino acids long. Germline V gene data show CDR1 as SNHLY and CDR2 as FYNNEI. CDR3 residues: CASRHLTSGMTDTRYF. CDR3 nucleotides: TGTGCCAGCAGACACTTGACTAGCGGGATGACAGATACGCGGTATTTT.

This chain joins TRBV4-3 and TRBJ2-7; D gene unclear. Germline-derived CDR1 and CDR2 are LGHNA and YSLEER. This CDR3 spans 16 amino acids. Trimming took off 0 bases at V and 7 bases at J, with 19 bases between the two ends. The CDR3 nucleotides read TGCGCCAGCAGCCAAGATGCCGGGCCCCGGGTGAGGGAGCAGTACTTC. Protein: CASSQDAGPRVREQYF.

A remark on this clonotype: A much larger clone lies a single base off, so this may be a read error. V gene TRBV11-2 combines with J gene TRBJ2-1; 14 nucleotides align to TRBD2. CDR3 length equals 17 residues. The germline CDR1 and CDR2 sequences are SGHAT and FQNNGV. The CDR3 DNA reads TGTGCCGGCAGCCCCCCAAGGGGGACTAGCGGGAGCAATGAGCAGTTCTTC. This codes for CAGSPPRGTSGSNEQFF. The whole variable domain, remainder taken from reference TRBV11-2 and TRBJ2-1, is EAGVAQSPRYKIIEKRQSVAFWCNPISGHATLYWYQQILGQGPKLLIQFQNNGVVDDSQLPKDRFSAERLKGVDSTLKIQPAKLEDSAVYLCAGSPPRGTSGSNEQFFGPGTRLTVL.

This clonotype has a handful of counts. The gene calls are TRBV28 and TRBJ2-5; D is ambiguous. The germline gives CDR1 MDHEN, CDR2 SYDVKM. The length of the CDR3 is 14 residues. V lost 3 bases and J 2 bases, leaving 10 bases between the germline ends. The CDR3, as DNA: TGTGCCAGCAGTTTCAGCGTTGGGCAAGAGACCCAGTACTTC. Translating gives CASSFSVGQETQYF.

The chain employs TRBV7-9 and TRBJ2-5; 8 bases match TRBD1. This CDR3 region has 15 residues. In germline, CDR1 is SEHNR, CDR2 FQNEAQ (reference sequence). The junction had 10 bases not matched to a gene; V was cut back by 5 bases and J by 5 bases. The CDR3 spells CASSRGQGDMETQYF. The CDR3 DNA reads as TGTGCCAGCAGCAGAGGACAGGGTGATATGGAGACCCAGTACTTC.

Only a few counts were recorded for this clonotype. The chain links TRBV13 to TRBJ1-1, with no clear D. In germline, CDR1 is PRHDT, CDR2 FYEKMQ (reference sequence). Trimming took 0 bases from V and 5 from J, leaving 10 bases between them. The CDR3 length is 14 residues. CDR3 coding DNA: TGTGCCAGCAGCTTAGGCCTGGCCGGGACTGAAGCTTTCTTT. Translated: CASSLGLAGTEAFF.

The V gene is TRBV28, the J gene TRBJ2-1, with D possibly being TRBD1 or TRBD2 (6 bases each). Trimming shortened V by 2 bases and J by 9 bases, and 20 bases separated the two germline ends. The CDR3 has 16 amino acids. Per germline, CDR1 MDHEN and CDR2 SYDVKM. The CDR3 DNA is TGTGCCAGCAGTTTACGGTTCGGGGGCGGCCCGGTTGAGCAGTTCTTC. Its translation: CASSLRFGGGPVEQFF. The variable domain in full, completed from reference TRBV28 and TRBJ2-1, reads DVKVTQSSRYLVKRTGEKVFLECVQDMDHENMFWYRQDPGLGLRLIYFSYDVKMKEKGDIPEGYSVSREKKERFSLILESASTNQTSMYLCASSLRFGGGPVEQFFGPGTRLTVL.

This clonotype appeared a single time. A much larger clone is a single base away; this may be a read error. The chain carries TRBV7-9 and TRBJ2-7, with D maybe TRBD1 (6 bases). The CDR3 is 15 amino acids. The germline V gene has CDR1 SEHNR and CDR2 FQNEAQ (reference sequence). The CDR3 nucleotides read TGTGCCAGCAGCTCCGGACAGACCGAGGGCTACGAGCGGTACTTC. It yields the protein CASSSGQTEGYERYF.

A note on this clonotype: This may come from a read error, since a much larger clone is one base off. The chain carries TRBV19 and TRBJ2-1; TRBD2 is a possible D gene (6 bases). Germline-derived CDR1 and CDR2 are LNHDA and SQIVND (reference sequence). V was pared by 10 bases and J by 9 bases, with 19 bases between. The CDR3 runs 13 residues. CDR3 in DNA: TGTGCCACCGGACTAAGCAAGAACAGTGAGCAGTTCTTC. Residues: CATGLSKNSEQFF.

This clonotype was picked up many times. The gene calls are TRBV7-9 and TRBJ2-2; D is uncertain. Between the trimmed V and J ends, which lost 5 bases and 2 bases, there was a span of 12 bases. Germline assignment: CDR1 SEHNR and CDR2 FQNEAQ (reference sequence). The CDR3 has 15 amino acids. This chain's CDR3 is CASSPTEPNTGELFF. The CDR3 DNA is TGTGCCAGCAGCCCGACGGAACCCAACACCGGGGAGCTGTTTTTT.

J is TRBJ1-2 and V is TRBV5-3, with 8 bases matching TRBD1. TRBV5-3 is treated as an ORF (open reading frame) with a function not yet certain. This CDR3 comprises 18 residues. V shed 8 bases, J shed 1 base, and the junction held 19 bases outside the gene matches. CDR3 DNA: TGTGCCAGCAGGGTAATGGGACAGGACTTCAATGTTAACTATGGCTACACCTTC. Translation gives CASRVMGQDFNVNYGYTF.

This clonotype showed up just a few times. This chain connects TRBV20-1 to TRBJ2-4; TRBD1 aligns across 7 bases. Germline values: CDR1 DFQATT, CDR2 SNEGSKA (reference sequence). The CDR3 runs 14 residues. V lost 6 bases to trimming and J lost 8 bases; unmatched junction nucleotides: 13. The CDR3 bases are TGCAGTGCGAGGGGACAGTATGCTTCTTACATTCAGTACTTC. Encoded protein: CSARGQYASYIQYF.

This clonotype was detected many times. The chain recombines TRBV6-5 with TRBJ2-3; D is possibly TRBD2 (6 bases). V shed 4 bases and J shed 2 bases, with 16 bases lying between them. This CDR3 region has 16 residues. From germline, CDR1 is MNHEY and CDR2 SVGAGI. The DNA of the CDR3 is TGTGCCAGCAGTTGGAATTCGGGACTCAACACAGATACGCAGTATTTT. It is translated as CASSWNSGLNTDTQYF.

This clonotype has ten or more counts. V usage is TRBV28 and J usage is TRBJ2-7; D perhaps matches TRBD2 (5 bases). CDR1 and CDR2 from the germline V gene are MDHEN and SYDVKM. V was pared by 6 bases and J by 0 bases, with 15 bases between. CDR3 size: 15 residues. CDR3 DNA: TGTGCCAGCAGGGCCACGGGGTCGAGCTCCTACGAGCAGTACTTC. Amino acids: CASRATGSSSYEQYF.

In this sample, this clonotype turned up many times. V and J are TRBV5-4 and TRBJ2-2; TRBD2 agrees at 7 bases. The V segment lost 10 bases and the J segment 0 bases; nucleotides outside the gene matches: 6. Germline values: CDR1 SGHNT, CDR2 YYREEE (reference sequence). The CDR3 loop spans 14 amino acids. CDR3: CAGGGPSNTGELFF. The CDR3 DNA reads TGTGCCGGGGGGGGACCGTCGAACACCGGGGAGCTGTTTTTT.

The table lists this clonotype with many counts. The chain carries TRBV12-3 or TRBV12-4 and TRBJ2-7; TRBD2 matches at 7 bases. The CDR3 length is 16 residues. Germline trimming cut 6 bases from V and 4 bases from J; bases unmatched to any gene: 15. CDR3: CASSPWEGVAGYEQYF. The CDR3, as DNA: TGTGCCAGCAGCCCATGGGAGGGAGTGGCCGGATACGAGCAGTACTTC.

Worth noting for this clonotype: A much larger clone differs by one base, so this may be a read error. The CDR3 does not end in the conserved phenylalanine or tryptophan, so this is likely a read error. This chain uses TRBV4-1 with TRBJ2-6; D call uncertain. The length of the CDR3 is 18 residues. V was clipped by 4 bases and J by 0 bases, with 16 bases between them. The germline CDR1 and CDR2 sequences are MGHRA and YSYEKL. DNA of the CDR3: TGCGCCAGCAGCCTACCCTCCGGCAGTAGCTCTGGGGCCAACGTCCTGACTTCC. The encoded protein is CASSLPSGSSSGANVLTS.

This clonotype occurred many times. V usage is TRBV2 and J usage is TRBJ2-3, with 12 bases fitting TRBD2. This CDR3 region has 19 residues. Germline-derived CDR1 and CDR2 are SNHLY and FYNNEI. Trimming removed 6 bases from V and 0 bases from J; junction bases left unmatched: 13. The CDR3 region is CASSTKTSGRSGSTDTQYF. The DNA of the CDR3 is TGTGCCAGCAGCACAAAGACTAGCGGGAGATCTGGGAGCACAGATACGCAGTATTTT.

This clonotype appeared many times. The chain links TRBV29-1 to TRBJ2-7; 7 nucleotides align to TRBD2. Trimming at V came to 3 bases and at J to 6 bases, leaving 11 bases not matched to a gene. CDR3 length: 14 residues. The germline V gene encodes CDR1 SQVTM and CDR2 ANQGSEA. This chain's CDR3 is CSVDRTGGSSEQYF. CDR3 DNA sequence: TGCAGCGTTGATCGTACGGGGGGATCTTCCGAGCAGTACTTC.

Many counts were recorded for this clonotype. Here the CDR3 DNA reads TGTGCCAGCAGCCGGACAGCGAACACTGAAGCTTTCTTT. Translating gives CASSRTANTEAFF. This chain joins TRBV7-9 and TRBJ1-1; D is possibly TRBD1 (6 bases). The CDR3 is 13 amino acids. With 5 bases removed from V and 1 base from J, the gap between germline ends came to 8 bases. CDR1 is SEHNR, CDR2 FQNEAQ, per germline (reference sequence).

The V call is TRBV7-6, the J call TRBJ1-5; D is uncertain. The V gene's germline CDR1 is SGHVS and CDR2 FNYEAQ. Trimming removed 1 base from V and 7 bases from J, with 11 bases in between. The CDR3 is 14 residues long. CDR3 bases: TGTGCCAGCAGCTTAGAGTCCGGGAGGCAGCCCCAGCATTTT. Its protein is CASSLESGRQPQHF.

This clonotype was counted many times. DNA for the CDR3: TGCAGCGTGGTGGGCCAGAACACCGGGGAGCTGTTTTTT. Translating gives CSVVGQNTGELFF. This chain uses TRBV29-1 with TRBJ2-2, with no clear D. V was pared by 6 bases and J by 1 base, with 9 bases between. Looked up from germline, CDR1 is SQVTM and CDR2 is ANQGSEA. The length of the CDR3 is 13 residues.

This clonotype has ten or more counts. The chain is built from TRBV20-1 and TRBJ2-1; no clear D gene. CDR3 length equals 13 residues. V was pared by 1 base and J by 2 bases, with 6 bases between. Germline V gene sequence: CDR1 DFQATT, CDR2 SNEGSKA (reference sequence). The CDR3 sequence is CSARGFTYNEQFF. The CDR3 bases are TGCAGTGCTAGAGGTTTCACCTACAATGAGCAGTTCTTC.

At least ten counts were recorded for this clonotype. The gene calls are TRBV7-6 and TRBJ2-4, with 7 nucleotides matching TRBD1. Germline loops: CDR1 SGHVS, CDR2 FNYEAQ. The CDR3 extends over 18 amino acids. V was pared by 5 bases and J by 1 base, with 14 bases of the junction left unmatched. This CDR3 reads CASSPTTYSRGAKNIQYF. CDR3 nucleotides: TGTGCCAGCAGCCCAACCACCTATTCCAGGGGGGCCAAAAACATTCAGTACTTC.

This clonotype was observed a single time. Possible read error: a much larger clone is one base away. This chain joins TRBV20-1 and TRBJ1-1, with D possibly TRBD1 on 6 matching bases. Germline assignment: CDR1 DFQATT and CDR2 SNEGSKA (reference sequence). CDR3 length: 16 amino acids. CDR3 nucleotides: TGCAGTGCTCCAAAAGACAACAGGGATGGGAACACTGGAGCTTTCTTT. This sequence encodes CSAPKDNRDGNTGAFF.

In the case of this clonotype: A read error may explain this, as a much larger clone is one base away. The V call is TRBV7-9, the J call TRBJ2-5; possibly TRBD2 for D (6 bases). V was trimmed by 8 bases and J by 3 bases, leaving 19 bases between them. The CDR3 covers 15 residues. From germline, CDR1 is SEHNR and CDR2 FQNEAQ (reference sequence). CDR3: CASGVGHPGEETQYF. CDR3 DNA sequence: TGTGCCAGCGGCGTCGGTCATCCGGGGGAAGAGACCCAGTACTTC.

The rearrangement joins TRBV20-1 to TRBJ2-3; 8 bases agree with TRBD2. There are 17 residues in the CDR3. After removal of 0 bases from V and 5 bases from J, the junction contained 13 bases not matched to a gene. The germline gives CDR1 DFQATT, CDR2 SNEGSKA (reference sequence). The CDR3, as DNA: TGCAGTGCTAGAGATGTGGGGCGGGGGGTGTCCGGAGATACGCAGTATTTT. This encodes CSARDVGRGVSGDTQYF.

To note about this clonotype: The conserved phenylalanine or tryptophan is not found at the CDR3 terminus, so this likely reflects a read error. The V and J genes are TRBV4-3 and TRBJ1-5, with D possibly TRBD1 on 5 matching bases. The CDR3 runs 16 residues. V lost 0 bases and J lost 7, with 16 bases in between. Germline V gene data show CDR1 as LGHNA and CDR2 as YSLEER. DNA for the CDR3: TGCGCCAGCAGCCAAGATGCGGCGGGGCGCGAACAGCCCCAGCATCTT. It yields the protein CASSQDAAGREQPQHL.

Remarks on this clonotype: One end of the junction varies from germline; a read error may be responsible. The rearrangement joins TRBV27 to TRBJ1-5, with a tentative D call TRBD1 (5 bases). Germline V gene data show CDR1 as MNHEY and CDR2 as SMNVEV (reference sequence). The CDR3 spans 14 residues. The CDR3 coding sequence is TGTGCCAGCAGTTTACAGGGAGGTAATCGGCCCCAGCATTTT. Amino acids: CASSLQGGNRPQHF.